The clone carrying this T cell receptor beta chain was seen a handful of times. The antigen remains unidentified. This sample was taken from a study of T-cell memory formation after mild COVID-19. The overall study: TCR clusters were mostly confined to one donor each. Whole-study results and caveats: Second-wave clones reaching peak frequency on day 37 lacked confirmed SARS-CoV-2 specificity. The finding that pre-infection memory included some responding clones suggested that cross-reactive memory joined.

TCRdb analysed the 5' RACE reads with MiXCR anew, one entry per CDR3 protein. This sample has 340,000 or so distinct CDR3 sequences, with roughly 13% found just once. Germline CDR1 and CDR2: SGHTA and FQGTGA. V gave up 4 bases and J gave up 6 bases; unmatched junction bases: 4. CDR3 length equals 13 residues. What was sequenced was PBMCs or a T cell subset sorted from them (not recorded which). The clonotype was recovered from a man younger than 35 who had mild COVID-19 (a few samples of this study predate the infection). Cell type and time point are not known. The chain joins TRBV7-3 to TRBJ2-7, with 9 nucleotides matching TRBD1. For the CDR3, the DNA is TGTGCCAGCAGCTCGGACAGGGGAGGCGAGCAGTACTTC. The encoded protein is CASSSDRGGEQYF.